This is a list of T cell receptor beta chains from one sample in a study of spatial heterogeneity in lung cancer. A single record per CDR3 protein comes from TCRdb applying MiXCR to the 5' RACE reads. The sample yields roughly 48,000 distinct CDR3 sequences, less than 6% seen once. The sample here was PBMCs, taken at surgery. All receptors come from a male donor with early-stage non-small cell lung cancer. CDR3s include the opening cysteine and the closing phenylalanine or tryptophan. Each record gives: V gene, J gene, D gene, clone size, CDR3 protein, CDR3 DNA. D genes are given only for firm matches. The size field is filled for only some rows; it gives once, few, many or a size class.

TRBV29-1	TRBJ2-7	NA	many	CSVGSGSLPYEQYF	TGCAGCGTTGGGTCAGGCTCCCTCCCCTACGAGCAGTACTTC
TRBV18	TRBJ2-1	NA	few	CASSTGARNEQFF	TGTGCCAGCTCTACCGGGGCCAGAAATGAGCAGTTCTTC
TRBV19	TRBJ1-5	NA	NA	CASSSLGPRSGNQPQHF	TGTGCCAGTAGTTCTCTCGGGCCCCGAAGTGGCAATCAGCCCCAGCATTTT
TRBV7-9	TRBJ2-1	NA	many	CASSFVDEQFF	TGTGCCAGCAGCTTTGTCGATGAGCAGTTCTTC
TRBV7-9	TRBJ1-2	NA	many	CASSLPGTTVLGYTF	TGTGCCAGCAGCCTACCCGGGACGACAGTTCTTGGCTACACCTTC
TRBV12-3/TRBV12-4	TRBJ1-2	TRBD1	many	CASRGTGFGYTF	TGTGCCAGCAGGGGGACAGGGTTCGGCTACACCTTC
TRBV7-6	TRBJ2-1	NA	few	CASSRSTYNEQFF	TGTGCCAGCAGCCGCTCTACCTACAATGAGCAGTTCTTC
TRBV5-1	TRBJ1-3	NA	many	CASSLEGSSGNTIYF	TGCGCCAGCAGTCTCGAGGGATCGTCTGGAAACACCATATATTTT
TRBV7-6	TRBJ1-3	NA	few	CASSLLDKSSGNTIYF	TGTGCCAGCAGCTTACTCGACAAGAGCTCTGGAAACACCATATATTTT
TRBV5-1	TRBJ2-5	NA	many	CASNPGVQETQYF	TGCGCCAGCAACCCCGGGGTCCAAGAGACCCAGTACTTC
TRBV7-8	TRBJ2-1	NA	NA	CASSLGAGAYNEQFF	TGTGCCAGCAGCTTAGGCGCGGGGGCGTACAATGAGCAGTTCTTC
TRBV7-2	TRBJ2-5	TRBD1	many	CASSPSTGAGETQYF	TGTGCCAGCAGCCCCTCGACAGGGGCTGGAGAGACCCAGTACTTC
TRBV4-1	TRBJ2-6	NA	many	CASSPGSGANVLTF	TGCGCCAGCAGCCCAGGGTCTGGGGCCAACGTCCTGACTTTC
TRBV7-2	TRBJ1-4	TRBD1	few	CASSSKTGGDEKLFF	TGTGCCAGCAGCTCCAAGACAGGGGGGGATGAAAAACTGTTTTTT
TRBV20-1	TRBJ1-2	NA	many	CSATHRAVYGYTF	TGCAGTGCTACTCACAGGGCGGTCTATGGCTACACCTTC
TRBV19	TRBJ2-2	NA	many	CASRTSGSKWNTGELFF	TGTGCCAGTAGGACCTCCGGGTCAAAATGGAACACCGGGGAGCTGTTTTTT
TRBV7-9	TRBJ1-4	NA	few	CASSFGTGGEKLFF	TGTGCCAGCAGCTTTGGCACCGGGGGGGAAAAACTGTTTTTT
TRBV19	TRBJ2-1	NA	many	CASSGASSYNEQFF	TGTGCCAGTAGTGGAGCGAGCTCCTACAATGAGCAGTTCTTC
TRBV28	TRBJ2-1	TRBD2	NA	CASSSTWGGRYNEQFF	TGTGCCAGCAGTTCCACTTGGGGCGGGAGATACAATGAGCAGTTCTTC
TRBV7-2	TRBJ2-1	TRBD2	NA	CASSSPAGGPNEQFF	TGTGCCAGCAGCTCTCCAGCGGGAGGGCCAAATGAGCAGTTCTTC
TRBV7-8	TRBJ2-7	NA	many	CASSLVLGRNEQYF	TGTGCCAGCAGCTTAGTCCTAGGCCGAAACGAGCAGTACTTC
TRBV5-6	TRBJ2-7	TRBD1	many	CASSSNRDSFFRGLYEQYF	TGTGCCAGCAGCTCTAACCGGGACAGTTTTTTCCGAGGCCTGTACGAGCAGTACTTC
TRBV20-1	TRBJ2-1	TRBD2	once	CSASRSGRWDEQFF	TGCAGTGCTTCTCGTAGCGGGAGATGGGATGAGCAGTTCTTC
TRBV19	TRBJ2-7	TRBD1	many	CASSSTGVPGEQYF	TGTGCCAGTAGTTCGACAGGGGTGCCGGGCGAGCAGTACTTC
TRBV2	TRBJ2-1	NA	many	CASSDRAGYNEQFF	TGTGCCAGCAGTGATCGGGCGGGTTACAATGAGCAGTTCTTC
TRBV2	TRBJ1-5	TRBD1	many	CASRGTGWQPQHF	TGTGCCAGCAGGGGGACAGGCTGGCAGCCCCAGCATTTT
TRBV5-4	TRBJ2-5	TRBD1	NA	CASSWKQGFQETQYF	TGTGCCAGCAGCTGGAAACAGGGGTTTCAAGAGACCCAGTACTTC
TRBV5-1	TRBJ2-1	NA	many	CASSQLAVGGGNEQFF	TGCGCCAGCAGCCAATTGGCGGTAGGGGGTGGCAATGAGCAGTTCTTC
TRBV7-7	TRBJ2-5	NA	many	CASSPAAPGETQYF	TGTGCTAGCAGCCCAGCAGCCCCGGGAGAGACCCAGTACTTC
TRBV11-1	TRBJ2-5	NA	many	CASSREVSETQYF	TGTGCCAGCAGCCGAGAGGTCTCAGAGACCCAGTACTTC
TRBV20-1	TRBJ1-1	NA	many	CSVTRAQDPLAEAFF	TGCAGTGTCACCCGGGCGCAGGATCCTCTCGCTGAAGCTTTCTTT
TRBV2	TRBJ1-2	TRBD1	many	CASSEFGTGMIGYTF	TGTGCCAGCAGTGAATTCGGGACAGGGATGATTGGCTACACCTTC
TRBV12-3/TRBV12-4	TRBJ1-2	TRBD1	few	CASSRQGYGYTF	TGTGCCAGCAGTCGACAGGGCTATGGCTACACCTTC
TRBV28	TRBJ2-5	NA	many	CASSWDETQYF	TGTGCCAGCAGTTGGGACGAGACCCAGTACTTC
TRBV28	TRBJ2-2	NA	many	CASRTGTLNTGELFF	TGTGCCAGCAGAACCGGGACTTTAAACACCGGGGAGCTGTTTTTT
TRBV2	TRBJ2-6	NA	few	CASRDRLSSGANVLTF	TGTGCCAGCAGGGACAGACTTTCCTCTGGGGCCAACGTCCTGACTTTC
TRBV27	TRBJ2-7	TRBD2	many	CASSYSTGTSAEQYF	TGTGCCAGCAGTTACTCAACGGGGACTAGCGCCGAGCAGTACTTC
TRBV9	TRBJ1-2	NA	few	CASSPVGGLMDGYTF	TGTGCCAGCAGCCCAGTGGGGGGACTGATGGATGGCTACACCTTC
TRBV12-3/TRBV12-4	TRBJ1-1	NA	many	CASSPGTSLRPLF	TGTGCCAGCAGCCCAGGGACTTCCCTAAGACCCCTTTTT
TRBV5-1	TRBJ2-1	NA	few	CASSLELYNEQFF	TGCGCCAGCAGCCTGGAGCTATACAATGAGCAGTTCTTC
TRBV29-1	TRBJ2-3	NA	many	CSVVPRGGGTDTQYF	TGCAGCGTTGTGCCCCGAGGTGGGGGAACCGATACGCAGTATTTT
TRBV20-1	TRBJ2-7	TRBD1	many	CSARTGALDEQYF	TGCAGTGCCAGGACAGGGGCGCTGGACGAGCAGTACTTC
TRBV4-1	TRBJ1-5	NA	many	CASSQDGDQPQHF	TGCGCCAGCAGCCAAGATGGTGATCAGCCCCAGCATTTT
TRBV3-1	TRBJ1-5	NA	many	CASSQKGGQPQHF	TGTGCCAGCAGCCAAAAGGGTGGTCAGCCCCAGCATTTT
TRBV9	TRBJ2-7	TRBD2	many	CASSVGVAGGVYEQYF	TGTGCCAGCAGCGTAGGAGTAGCGGGAGGCGTCTACGAGCAGTACTTC
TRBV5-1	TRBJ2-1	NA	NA	CASSLVSADEQFF	TGCGCCAGCAGCTTGGTTAGCGCCGATGAGCAGTTCTTC
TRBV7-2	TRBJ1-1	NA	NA	CASSIQGTGAFF	TGTGCCAGCAGCATACAGGGTACAGGAGCTTTCTTT
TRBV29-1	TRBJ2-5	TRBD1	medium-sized	CSVGTGPRETQYF	TGCAGCGTTGGGACAGGGCCGCGAGAGACCCAGTACTTC
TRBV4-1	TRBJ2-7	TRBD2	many	CASSHPGRPAGDYEQYF	TGCGCCAGCAGCCACCCCGGACGACCAGCGGGGGACTACGAGCAGTACTTC
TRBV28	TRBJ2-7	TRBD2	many	CATTLDPGGGIEQYF	TGTGCCACCACCCTTGACCCTGGGGGGGGGATCGAGCAGTACTTC
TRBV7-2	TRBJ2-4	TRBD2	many	CASSFGLAGVSDIQYF	TGTGCCAGCAGCTTCGGACTAGCGGGAGTATCTGACATTCAGTACTTC
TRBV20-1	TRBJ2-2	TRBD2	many	CSAQKGTSGTNTGELFF	TGCAGTGCCCAGAAAGGGACTAGCGGGACGAACACCGGGGAGCTGTTTTTT
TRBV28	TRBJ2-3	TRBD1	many	CASSGQGTDTQYF	TGTGCCAGCAGTGGACAGGGGACAGATACGCAGTATTTT
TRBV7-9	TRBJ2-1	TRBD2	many	CASSLTSDYNEQFF	TGTGCCAGCAGCTTGACTAGCGACTACAATGAGCAGTTCTTC
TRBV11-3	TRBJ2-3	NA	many	CASSYHTDTQYF	TGTGCCAGCAGCTACCACACAGATACGCAGTATTTT
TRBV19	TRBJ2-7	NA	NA	CASSIDPGGQYEQYF	TGTGCCAGTAGTATAGATCCCGGAGGGCAATACGAGCAGTACTTC
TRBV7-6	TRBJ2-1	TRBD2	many	CASSLVGTSGLPFYNEQFF	TGTGCCAGCAGCTTAGTCGGGACTAGCGGGCTACCGTTCTACAATGAGCAGTTCTTC
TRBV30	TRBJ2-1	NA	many	CACPRVDSYNEQFF	TGTGCCTGCCCCCGGGTGGACTCCTACAATGAGCAGTTCTTC
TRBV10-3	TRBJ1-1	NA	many	CAISSFEGQNTEAFF	TGTGCCATCAGCTCGTTTGAGGGCCAGAACACTGAAGCTTTCTTT
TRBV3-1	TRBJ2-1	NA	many	CASSQRSGQSSYNEQFF	TGTGCCAGCAGCCAAAGAAGCGGACAGAGCTCCTACAATGAGCAGTTCTTC